This T cell receptor (beta chain) was identified in a study of blood T cell repertoires in COVID-19. In the study overall: Whether acute or convalescent, the COVID-19 samples came from the United States, Italy and Spain. PBMCs, B-cell-depleted T cells, or T cells provided the cDNA or gDNA that made up the material.

Using immunoSEQ multiplex PCR, the repertoire was profiled, and TCRdb retains in-frame clones only, with some absent. The table includes hundreds of thousands of clones, 85% to 90% detected once. Sequencing used peripheral blood. The receptor was derived from a woman aged 40-49 years who had recovered from COVID-19.

CDR3 nucleotides: TGTGCCACCGGGTCAGGGGGCTCAGATACGCAGTATTTT. Translation gives CATGSGGSDTQYF. The chain employs TRBV10-3 and TRBJ2-3; 8 bases match TRBD1. The CDR3 is made up of 13 amino acids. V trimming: 10 bases; J trimming: 4 bases; junction bases outside the gene matches: 7. The V gene's germline CDR1 is ENHRY and CDR2 SYGVKD.